The TCR beta chain described here comes from a study of blood T cells in healthy people across ages. Regarding the study as a whole: When set beside aged donors, long-lived donors presented more naive CD4+ cells and higher diversity. As naive T cell percentage varied, TCR beta diversity correlated strongly with it.

Comments on this clonotype: The antigen is undetermined.

This CDR3 is 14 amino acids long. Trimming left V 2 bases short and J 1 base short, with 9 bases between. Germline V gives CDR1 MNHEY, CDR2 SVGEGT. The authors ran a second PCR of about 6 to 11 cycles using a sample-barcoded 5' primer and a J-beta primer mix. Each cDNA was tagged by a template-switch adaptor containing 12 random nucleotides. TCRdb called the 5' RACE reads again in MiXCR, with one record for every CDR3 protein. In the table there are over a million distinct CDR3 sequences, approximately 59% of which are singletons. Sequencing was done on a sample of blood. This chain uses TRBV6-2 or TRBV6-3 with TRBJ2-7, with TRBD1 as a possible D gene (5 bases). This clonotype was obtained from a man between 18 and 35 years old in good health. CDR3 nucleotides: TGTGCCAGCAGTTACGTGTCAGGGTCCTACGAGCAGTACTTC. It codes for CASSYVSGSYEQYF.